This T cell receptor beta chain was recovered during a study of neurological immune-mediated disorders. Each TCR transcript was tagged with a 10-nucleotide random UMI during 5'RACE. Every sequencing run drew on 15-18 subjects and yielded over 160 million TCR-beta sequences. Using its own MiXCR run on the 5' RACE reads, TCRdb lists one record per CDR3 protein. The sample lists 35,000 or so distinct CDR3 sequences, around a tenth seen once, with around 7% in the top ten. At least ten counts were recorded for this clonotype. Trimming removed 0 bases at V and 1 base at J, with 12 bases between. The CDR3 spans 17 residues. The V gene's germline CDR1 is SEHNR and CDR2 FQNEAQ (reference sequence).

This receptor was identified in a woman aged 25 to 39 with HTLV-1-associated myelopathy (HAM/TSP). The chain links TRBV7-9 to TRBJ2-2, with D perhaps given as TRBD1 or TRBD2 (5 bases each). The sequenced material came from PBMCs. The CDR3 coding sequence is TGTGCCAGCAGCTTAGCCAGGGAGCAAAGGAACACCGGGGAGCTGTTTTTT. Amino acid sequence: CASSLAREQRNTGELFF.